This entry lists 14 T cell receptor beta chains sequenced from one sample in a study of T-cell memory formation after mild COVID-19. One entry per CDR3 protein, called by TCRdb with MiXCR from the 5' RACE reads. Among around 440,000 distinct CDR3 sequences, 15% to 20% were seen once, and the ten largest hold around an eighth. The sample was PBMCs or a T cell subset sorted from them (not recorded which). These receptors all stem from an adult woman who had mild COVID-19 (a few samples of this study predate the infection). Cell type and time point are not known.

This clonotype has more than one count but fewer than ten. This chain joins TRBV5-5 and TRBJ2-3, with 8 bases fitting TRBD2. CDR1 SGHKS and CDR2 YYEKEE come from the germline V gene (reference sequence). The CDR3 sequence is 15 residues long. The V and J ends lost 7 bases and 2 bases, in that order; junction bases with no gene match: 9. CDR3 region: CASRRLAQTTDTQYF. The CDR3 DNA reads TGTGCCAGCCGCAGACTAGCGCAGACCACAGATACGCAGTATTTT.

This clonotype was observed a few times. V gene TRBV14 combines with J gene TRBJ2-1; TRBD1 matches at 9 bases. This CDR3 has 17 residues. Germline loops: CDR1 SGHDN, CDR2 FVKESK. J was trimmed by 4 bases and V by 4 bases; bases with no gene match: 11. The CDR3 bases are TGTGCCAGCAGCCGGTATGCCGGGACAGGGAGTTACAATGAGCAGTTCTTC. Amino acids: CASSRYAGTGSYNEQFF.

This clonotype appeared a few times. This CDR3 reads CATSPRGGANTIYF. In DNA, the CDR3 is TGTGCCACCAGCCCCCGTGGAGGGGCAAACACCATATATTTT. The rearrangement links TRBV15 to TRBJ1-3, with D possibly TRBD1 on 5 matching bases. The V and J ends lost 5 bases and 6 bases respectively, with 14 bases between them. The CDR3 has 14 residues. Germline V gives CDR1 LNHNV, CDR2 YYDKDF (reference sequence).

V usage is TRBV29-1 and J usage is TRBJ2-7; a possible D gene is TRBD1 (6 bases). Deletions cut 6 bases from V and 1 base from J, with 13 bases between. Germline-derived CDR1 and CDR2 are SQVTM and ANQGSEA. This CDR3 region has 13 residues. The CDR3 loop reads CSVTPTGSYEQYF. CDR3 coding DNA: TGCAGCGTGACCCCGACAGGTTCCTACGAGCAGTACTTC.

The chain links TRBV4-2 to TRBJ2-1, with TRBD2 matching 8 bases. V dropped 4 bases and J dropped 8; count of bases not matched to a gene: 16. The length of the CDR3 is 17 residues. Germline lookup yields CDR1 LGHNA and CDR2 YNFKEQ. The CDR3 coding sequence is TGTGCCAGCAGCCCAGTCGAGCAGCGGGGGCGCGACGATGAGCAGTTCTTC. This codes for CASSPVEQRGRDDEQFF.

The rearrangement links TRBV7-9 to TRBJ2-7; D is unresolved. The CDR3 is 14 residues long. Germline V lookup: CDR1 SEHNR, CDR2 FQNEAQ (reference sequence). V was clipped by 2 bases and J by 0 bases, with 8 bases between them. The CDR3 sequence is CASSLQQSSYEQYF. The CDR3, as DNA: TGTGCCAGCAGCTTACAACAGAGCTCCTACGAGCAGTACTTC.

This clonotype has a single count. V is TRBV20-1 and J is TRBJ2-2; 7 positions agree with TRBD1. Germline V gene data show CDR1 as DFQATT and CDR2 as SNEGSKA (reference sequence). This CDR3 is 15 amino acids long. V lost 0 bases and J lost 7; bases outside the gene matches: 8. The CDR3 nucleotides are TGCAGTGCTAGAGATCGCGGCAGGGGGATCGGGGAGCTGTTTTTT. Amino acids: CSARDRGRGIGELFF.

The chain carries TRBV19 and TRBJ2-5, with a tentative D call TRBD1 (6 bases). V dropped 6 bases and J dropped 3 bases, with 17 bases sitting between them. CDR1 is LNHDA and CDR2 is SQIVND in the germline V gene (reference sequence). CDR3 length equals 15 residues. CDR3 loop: CASSTGGQRKETQYF. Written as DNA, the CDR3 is TGTGCCAGTAGCACCGGTGGACAGAGGAAAGAGACCCAGTACTTC.

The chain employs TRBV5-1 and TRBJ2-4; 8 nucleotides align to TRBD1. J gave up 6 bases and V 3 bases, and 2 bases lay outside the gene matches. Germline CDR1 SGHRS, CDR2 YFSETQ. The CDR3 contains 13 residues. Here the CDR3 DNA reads TGCGCCAGCAGCTCAGACAGGGGAAACATTCAGTACTTC. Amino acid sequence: CASSSDRGNIQYF.

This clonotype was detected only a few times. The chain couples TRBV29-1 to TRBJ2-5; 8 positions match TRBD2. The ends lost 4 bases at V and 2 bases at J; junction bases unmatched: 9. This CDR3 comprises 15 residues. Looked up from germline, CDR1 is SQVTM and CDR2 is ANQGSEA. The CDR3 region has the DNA TGCAGCGTTGCCGGGATCGGGGGGGTACAAGAGACCCAGTACTTC. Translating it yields CSVAGIGGVQETQYF.

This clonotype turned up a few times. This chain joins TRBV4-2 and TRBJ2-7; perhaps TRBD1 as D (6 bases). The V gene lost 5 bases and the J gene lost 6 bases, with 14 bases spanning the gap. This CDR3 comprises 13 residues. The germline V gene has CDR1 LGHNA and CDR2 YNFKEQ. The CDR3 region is CASSGNRVGEQYF. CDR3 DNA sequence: TGTGCCAGCAGCGGCAACAGGGTAGGCGAGCAGTACTTC.

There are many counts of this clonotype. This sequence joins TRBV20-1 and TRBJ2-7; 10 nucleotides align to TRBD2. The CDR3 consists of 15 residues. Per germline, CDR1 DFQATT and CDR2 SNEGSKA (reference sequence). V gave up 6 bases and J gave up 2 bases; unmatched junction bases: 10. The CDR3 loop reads CSAHHLAGATYEQYF. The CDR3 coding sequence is TGCAGTGCCCATCACCTAGCGGGGGCAACCTACGAGCAGTACTTC.

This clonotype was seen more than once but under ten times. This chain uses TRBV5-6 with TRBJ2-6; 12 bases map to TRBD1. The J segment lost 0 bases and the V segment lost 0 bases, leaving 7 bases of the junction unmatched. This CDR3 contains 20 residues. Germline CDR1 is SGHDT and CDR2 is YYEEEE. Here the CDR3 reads CASSLAWDRGPISGANVLTF. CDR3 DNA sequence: TGTGCCAGCAGCTTGGCTTGGGACAGGGGGCCCATCTCTGGGGCCAACGTCCTGACTTTC.

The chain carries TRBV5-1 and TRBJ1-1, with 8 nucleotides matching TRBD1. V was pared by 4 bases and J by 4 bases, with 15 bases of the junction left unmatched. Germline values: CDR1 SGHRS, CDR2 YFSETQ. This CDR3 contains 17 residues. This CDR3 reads CASSDTLAGGWGTEAFF. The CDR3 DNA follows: TGCGCCAGCAGCGATACCTTGGCAGGGGGCTGGGGCACTGAAGCTTTCTTT.